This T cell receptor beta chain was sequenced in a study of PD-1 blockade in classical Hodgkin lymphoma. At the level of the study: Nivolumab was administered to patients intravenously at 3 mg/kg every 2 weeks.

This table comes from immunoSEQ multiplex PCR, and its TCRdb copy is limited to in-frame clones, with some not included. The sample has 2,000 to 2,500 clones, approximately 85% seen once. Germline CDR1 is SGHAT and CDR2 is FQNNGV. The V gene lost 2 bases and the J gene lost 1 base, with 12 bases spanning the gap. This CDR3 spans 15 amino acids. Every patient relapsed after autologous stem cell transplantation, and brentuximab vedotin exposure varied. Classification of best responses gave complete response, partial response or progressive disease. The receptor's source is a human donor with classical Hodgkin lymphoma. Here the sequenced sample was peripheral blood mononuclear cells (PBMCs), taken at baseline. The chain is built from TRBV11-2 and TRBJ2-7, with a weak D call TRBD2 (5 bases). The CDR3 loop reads CASSLFYGESYEQYF. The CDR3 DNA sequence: TGTGCCAGCAGCTTATTTTACGGGGAGTCCTACGAGCAGTACTTC. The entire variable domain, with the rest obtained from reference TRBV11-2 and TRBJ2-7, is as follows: EAGVAQSPRYKIIEKRQSVAFWCNPISGHATLYWYQQILGQGPKLLIQFQNNGVVDDSQLPKDRFSAERLKGVDSTLKIQPAKLEDSAVYLCASSLFYGESYEQYFGPGTRLTVT.